The 26 T cell receptor beta chains below come from one sample, sequenced in a study of cytomegalovirus exposure and HLA in healthy donors. TCRdb's copy holds only in-frame clones and misses some; the assay was immunoSEQ multiplex PCR. The sample holds 180,000 or so clones, about nine tenths seen once. Sequences were obtained from PBMCs. These receptors all come from a young man in good health and CMV-seropositive.

The V call is TRBV9, the J call TRBJ2-1, with 7 bases that match TRBD2. J lost 5 bases, V lost 4 bases, and 9 bases had no gene match. The germline V gene encodes CDR1 SGDLS and CDR2 YYNGEE. CDR3 length equals 15 residues. CDR3 sequence (DNA): TGTGCCAGCAGCATCAGCGGGACTACCAACAATGAGCAGTTCTTC. Encoded protein: CASSISGTTNNEQFF. Together with reference TRBV9 and TRBJ2-1, the CDR3 gives the full variable domain: DSGVTQTPKHLITATGQRVTLRCSPRSGDLSVYWYQQSLDQGLQFLIQYYNGEERAKGNILERFSAQQFPDLHSELNLSSLELGDSALYFCASSISGTTNNEQFFGPGTRLTVL.

The chain links TRBV4-1 to TRBJ2-7; D uncertain. The CDR3 spans 16 residues. The ends were cut back, 1 base at V and 0 bases at J, with 13 bases in the middle. Germline CDR1 MGHRA, CDR2 YSYEKL. The CDR3 protein is CASSQGVAGRSYEQYF. CDR3 DNA: TGCGCCAGCAGCCAAGGGGTGGCAGGCCGCTCCTACGAGCAGTACTTC.

The chain uses TRBV9 and TRBJ2-2; 10 positions match TRBD1. Germline CDR1 is SGDLS and CDR2 is YYNGEE. CDR3 length: 17 amino acids. J gave up 1 base and V 3 bases, and 6 bases lay outside the gene matches. The CDR3 DNA is TGTGCCAGCAGCGATCCCGACAGGGGGCAGAACACCGGGGAGCTGTTTTTT. Translated: CASSDPDRGQNTGELFF.

The chain employs TRBV4-1 and TRBJ1-5; possible D gene TRBD1, 6 bases. Germline lookup yields CDR1 MGHRA and CDR2 YSYEKL. The CDR3 covers 17 residues. The V and J ends lost 0 bases and 3 bases respectively, with 15 bases between them. CDR3 protein: CASSQDGDRTYNQPQHF. CDR3 in DNA: TGCGCCAGCAGCCAAGATGGAGACAGGACCTACAATCAGCCCCAGCATTTT.

This clone occurred once. The junction shows a germline mismatch at one end, possibly a read error. The J gene is TRBJ2-1, the V gene TRBV7-7; perhaps TRBD1 as D (6 bases). This CDR3 has 14 residues. Germline V lookup: CDR1 SSHAT, CDR2 FNYEAQ (reference sequence). The CDR3 DNA reads TGTGCTAGCAGCTTAGGACAGCTAAACAATGAGCAGTTCTTC. Protein product: CASSLGQLNNEQFF.

This clone appeared a single time. V gene TRBV5-1 combines with J gene TRBJ2-3, with 8 bases identical to TRBD2. This CDR3 region has 16 residues. After removal of 4 bases from V and 2 bases from J, the junction contained 9 bases not matched to a gene. CDR1 is SGHRS, CDR2 YFSETQ, per germline. The CDR3 nucleotides are TGCGCCAGCAGCCCGGGTAGTAGCGGGGACACAGATACGCAGTATTTT. This encodes CASSPGSSGDTDTQYF.

The V call is TRBV7-6, the J call TRBJ2-7, with 10 bases identical to TRBD2. Germline CDR1 and CDR2: SGHVS and FNYEAQ. The CDR3 spans 17 residues. V shed 5 bases and J 6 bases; nucleotides not matched to a gene: 16. The CDR3 DNA reads TGTGCCAGCAGCCCCCTAGCTAGCGGGAGTAGGTTGGGCGAGCAGTACTTC. Translating gives CASSPLASGSRLGEQYF.

V and J are TRBV5-6 and TRBJ1-1; D is unresolved. This CDR3 spans 14 amino acids. Germline loops: CDR1 SGHDT, CDR2 YYEEEE. Trimming cost V 2 bases and J 1 base, with 9 bases left between them. The CDR3 nucleotides are TGTGCCAGCAGCTTTGAGCCGGGGAACACTGAAGCTTTCTTT. The encoded protein is CASSFEPGNTEAFF.

V usage is TRBV27 and J usage is TRBJ2-1; maybe TRBD1 (8 bases). V lost 2 bases to trimming and J lost 12 bases, with 20 bases between them. Germline V gives CDR1 MNHEY, CDR2 SMNVEV (reference sequence). The CDR3 spans 15 residues. The CDR3: CASSLGTGGASAQFF. CDR3 nucleotide sequence: TGTGCCAGCAGTTTAGGAACAGGGGGGGCTAGCGCGCAGTTCTTC.

The chain recombines TRBV28 with TRBJ2-2, with D maybe TRBD2 (5 bases). Germline V lookup: CDR1 MDHEN, CDR2 SYDVKM. The CDR3 is made up of 12 amino acids. Trimming pared 7 bases from V and 7 bases from J, leaving 10 bases between. This CDR3 reads CASMKEVGELFF. CDR3 bases: TGTGCCAGCATGAAGGAGGTCGGGGAGCTGTTTTTT.

The sample holds one count of this clone. The genes are TRBV6-6 and TRBJ2-3; a possible D gene is TRBD2 (7 bases). The length of the CDR3 is 16 residues. V lost 5 bases and J lost 2, with 17 bases in between. Germline CDR1 is MNHNY and CDR2 is SVGAGI (reference sequence). The CDR3 bases are TGTGCCAGCAGTGGCGGGGGACACGCTTCCACAGATACGCAGTATTTT. Protein: CASSGGGHASTDTQYF.

The chain uses TRBV7-9 and TRBJ1-5, with 11 positions matching TRBD1. V shed 5 bases and J 6 bases; nucleotides not matched to a gene: 9. In germline, CDR1 is SEHNR, CDR2 FQNEAQ (reference sequence). There are 16 residues in the CDR3. The CDR3 protein is CASSRGQGEGSQPQHF. CDR3 in DNA: TGTGCCAGCAGCAGGGGACAGGGGGAGGGAAGTCAGCCCCAGCATTTT.

The V gene is TRBV9, the J gene TRBJ1-6, with D possibly matching TRBD1 (6 bases). Deletions cut 3 bases from V and 3 bases from J, with 10 bases between. This CDR3 has 15 amino acids. Germline V gene lookup returns CDR1 SGDLS and CDR2 YYNGEE. The CDR3 is CASSAPTGYNSPLHF. CDR3 sequence (DNA): TGTGCCAGCAGCGCCCCGACAGGCTATAATTCACCCCTCCACTTT.

This rearrangement joins TRBV12-5 to TRBJ2-3, with TRBD1 identical over 8 bases. The junction had 9 bases not matched to a gene; V was cut back by 1 base and J by 6 bases. Germline V gene sequence: CDR1 LGHNT, CDR2 FRNRAP. The length of the CDR3 is 16 residues. CDR3 in amino acids: CASGLDRDRRGDTQYF. The CDR3 nucleotides are TGTGCTAGTGGTTTGGACAGGGACAGGAGAGGTGATACGCAGTATTTT.

Concerning this clone itself: At the DNA level, this CDR3 is encoded by other sequences in the same sample as well. The chain recombines TRBV5-1 with TRBJ2-7; D remains ambiguous. The V gene lost 0 bases and the J gene lost 4 bases, with 5 bases spanning the gap. This CDR3 has 12 amino acids. The germline CDR1 and CDR2 sequences are SGHRS and YFSETQ. The CDR3 DNA is TGCGCCAGCAGCTTGGTAGCTTACGAGCAGTACTTC. It translates to CASSLVAYEQYF.

The J gene is TRBJ1-2, the V gene TRBV2, with a tentative D call TRBD1 (6 bases). V was shortened by 10 bases and J by 5 bases, with 26 bases between the two germline ends. CDR3 length equals 16 residues. Germline CDR1 SNHLY, CDR2 FYNNEI. CDR3 region: CATLQGQPKARYGYTF. CDR3 sequence (DNA): TGTGCCACCCTCCAAGGACAGCCAAAAGCGAGATATGGCTACACCTTC. The entire variable domain, with the rest obtained from reference TRBV2 and TRBJ1-2, is as follows: EPEVTQTPSHQVTQMGQEVILRCVPISNHLYFYWYRQILGQKVEFLVSFYNNEISEKSEIFDDQFSVERPDGSNFTLKIRSTKLEDSAMYFCATLQGQPKARYGYTFGSGTRLTVV.

The chain joins TRBV9 to TRBJ2-2; 7 bases are shared with TRBD1. The CDR3 is made up of 15 amino acids. Germline V gene data show CDR1 as SGDLS and CDR2 as YYNGEE. V was clipped by 4 bases and J by 2 bases; unmatched bases: 5. CDR3 DNA sequence: TGTGCCAGCAGCCAGAGACAGGGTAACACCGGGGAGCTGTTTTTT. As protein: CASSQRQGNTGELFF.

The chain joins TRBV4-1 to TRBJ2-7; no definite D call. Germline V gene lookup returns CDR1 MGHRA and CDR2 YSYEKL. The CDR3 spans 17 residues. Trimming removed 0 bases at V and 0 bases at J, with 15 bases between. CDR3 sequence (DNA): TGCGCCAGCAGCCAAGATCCTACCCGGGCCCTCTCCTACGAGCAGTACTTC. Translated: CASSQDPTRALSYEQYF.

The chain recombines TRBV6-1 with TRBJ1-5; 7 bases fit TRBD1. J was trimmed by 5 bases and V by 6 bases; bases with no gene match: 7. Germline loops: CDR1 MNHNS, CDR2 SASEGT. The CDR3 length is 14 residues. The CDR3 sequence: CASSMTGSDQPQHF. The CDR3 bases are TGTGCCAGCAGCATGACAGGGAGTGATCAGCCCCAGCATTTT.

The CDR3 reads CASSLEAETQYF. For the CDR3, the DNA is TGTGCCAGCAGCTTGGAGGCAGAGACCCAGTACTTC. V usage is TRBV5-4 and J usage is TRBJ2-5, with D unresolved. Deletions cut 0 bases from V and 4 bases from J, with 4 bases between. The CDR3 contains 12 residues. CDR1 and CDR2 (germline): SGHNT, YYREEE (reference sequence).

This clone showed up just a few times. Sequence at one end of the junction differs from germline and may be a read error. V is TRBV20-1 and J is TRBJ1-5; D ambiguous. The CDR3 extends over 11 amino acids. The germline V gene encodes CDR1 DFQATT and CDR2 SNEGSKA (reference sequence). CDR3 residues: CSARFGNSQFF. In DNA form, the CDR3 reads TGCAGTGCTAGGTTTGGCAACTCCCAATTTTTT.

This chain uses TRBV19 with TRBJ2-1; D uncertain. The germline gives CDR1 LNHDA, CDR2 SQIVND (reference sequence). This CDR3 comprises 14 residues. V was pared by 7 bases and J by 0 bases, with 10 bases between. The CDR3 is CASTGGYSYNEQFF. DNA of the CDR3: TGTGCCAGTACCGGCGGTTACTCCTACAATGAGCAGTTCTTC.

The chain recombines TRBV5-1 with TRBJ1-1; tentative D call: TRBD1 (6 bases). Germline V gene data show CDR1 as SGHRS and CDR2 as YFSETQ. The length of the CDR3 is 15 residues. V was trimmed by 3 bases and J by 1 base, leaving 13 bases between them. The CDR3 nucleotides are TGCGCCAGCAGCTCCCCTCGGGGGGCGAACACTGAAGCTTTCTTT. Translating gives CASSSPRGANTEAFF.

The J gene is TRBJ2-7, the V gene TRBV30; unclear D gene. CDR3 length equals 13 residues. Germline V lookup: CDR1 GTSNPN, CDR2 SVGIG (reference sequence). V was cut by 4 bases and J by 2 bases, with 12 bases left in between. CDR3 sequence (DNA): TGTGCCTGGACAAGCCGTCGTACCTACGAGCAGTACTTC. This codes for CAWTSRRTYEQYF.

The gene calls are TRBV7-8 and TRBJ2-7; 8 positions match TRBD1. This CDR3 region has 15 residues. The V segment lost 5 bases and the J segment 4 bases; nucleotides outside the gene matches: 10. Per the germline V gene, CDR1 is SGHVS and CDR2 is FQNEAQ. The CDR3 region is CASSPPGTGYYEQYF. The CDR3 nucleotides read TGTGCCAGCAGCCCTCCAGGGACAGGATATTACGAGCAGTACTTC.

V is TRBV28 and J is TRBJ1-1, with D possibly matching TRBD1 (5 bases). V lost 5 bases, J lost 8 bases, and 21 bases lay in between. Per germline, CDR1 MDHEN and CDR2 SYDVKM. The CDR3 spans 15 residues. The CDR3 loop reads CASSRRGGSTAEAFF. The CDR3, as DNA: TGTGCCAGCAGTCGGAGGGGTGGCAGTACAGCCGAAGCTTTCTTT.